This TCR beta chain was profiled in a study of blood T cell repertoires in COVID-19. Study context: Samples of COVID-19 (acute and convalescent) were obtained from the United States, Italy and Spain. PBMCs, B-cell-depleted T cells, or T cells were the source of the cDNA or gDNA that made up the material.

Per the authors' pipeline: Estimation of nucleated cell counts was performed using reference gene primer amplification. TCRdb's table, derived via immunoSEQ multiplex PCR, lists solely in-frame clones and lacks some. From that table come the V and J calls and clone size; the DNA was used to work out D and trimming. The sample consists of roughly 230,000 clones, approximately 81% of them appearing once. The junction had 11 bases not matched to a gene; V was cut back by 10 bases and J by 3 bases. CDR3 length equals 14 residues. Germline V lookup: CDR1 MNHEY, CDR2 SVGAGI. The sequenced material came from peripheral blood. V is TRBV6-5 and J is TRBJ1-2, with TRBD1 identical over 7 bases. This receptor was identified in a woman at least 80 years old with acute or convalescent COVID-19. The CDR3: CATAGQLSYYGYTF. DNA for the CDR3: TGTGCCACCGCGGGACAGCTTAGTTACTATGGCTACACCTTC.